One sample yielded the 25 T cell receptor beta chains listed below, sequenced in a study of glioma-infiltrating T cells after dendritic cell vaccination. The time point denotes: after dendritic cell vaccination, including at tumor progression/relapse. The assay was immunoSEQ multiplex PCR, and TCRdb's table has in-frame clones only and misses some. The sample shows roughly 80,000 clones, around 90% of them seen only once. The material was blood, obtained after dendritic cell vaccination. These TCRs come from a human donor with glioblastoma.

The V call is TRBV4-2, the J call TRBJ1-6; 8 bases are a match to TRBD1. This CDR3 is 16 amino acids long. The V gene end was trimmed by 2 bases and the J gene end by 9 bases; junction bases not matched to a gene: 9. Germline-derived CDR1 and CDR2 are LGHNA and YNFKEQ. This CDR3 is CASSQYPGTGGSPLHF. CDR3 DNA sequence: TGTGCCAGCAGCCAATACCCCGGGACAGGAGGTTCACCCCTCCACTTT.

The chain carries TRBV4-2 and TRBJ2-7, with 9 bases that match TRBD2. The CDR3 consists of 18 residues. Germline V gene data show CDR1 as LGHNA and CDR2 as YNFKEQ. J was trimmed by 0 bases and V by 0 bases; bases with no gene match: 9. This CDR3 reads CASSQDLASGTTSYEQYF. DNA for the CDR3: TGTGCCAGCAGCCAAGATCTGGCTAGCGGGACGACCTCCTACGAGCAGTACTTC.

This clone was counted once. The rearrangement uses TRBV19 and TRBJ2-1; 9 positions agree with TRBD2. Trimming cost V 7 bases and J 1 base; bases outside gene matches: 14. The CDR3 sequence is 18 residues long. The germline V gene has CDR1 LNHDA and CDR2 SQIVND (reference sequence). In nucleotides, the CDR3 is TGTGCCAGTACCACTCGGGGGAGCGGGAGGCATTCCTACAATGAGCAGTTCTTC. It encodes CASTTRGSGRHSYNEQFF.

In this sample, this clone turned up a few times. The chain has TRBV9 and TRBJ1-6, with D possibly matching TRBD1 (5 bases). Trimming shortened V by 5 bases and J by 10 bases, and 22 bases separated the two germline ends. Germline lookup yields CDR1 SGDLS and CDR2 YYNGEE. The CDR3 is made up of 16 amino acids. The CDR3 here is CASRGGVEGAGSPLHF. CDR3 nucleotide sequence: TGTGCCAGCAGGGGAGGGGTGGAGGGTGCTGGATCACCCCTCCACTTT.

V is TRBV27 and J is TRBJ2-5; perhaps TRBD1 as D (6 bases). This CDR3 spans 15 amino acids. Germline V CDR1 and CDR2: MNHEY, SMNVEV (reference sequence). The V end lost 1 base, the J end lost 2 bases, and 11 bases lay between the germline ends. The CDR3 region is CASSLFGGGQETQYF. In DNA form, the CDR3 reads TGTGCCAGCAGTTTATTTGGGGGCGGTCAAGAGACCCAGTACTTC.

The chain is built from TRBV27 and TRBJ2-7, with 7 bases that match TRBD1. Germline loops: CDR1 MNHEY, CDR2 SMNVEV (reference sequence). The CDR3 has 14 amino acids. Trimming took 10 bases from V and 3 from J; bases not matched to a gene: 12. The CDR3 nucleotides read TGTGCCAACCACCCCAGGGGACAGAACTACGAGCAGTACTTC. Amino acid sequence: CANHPRGQNYEQYF.

The chain recombines TRBV7-7 with TRBJ2-2; possibly TRBD1 for D (5 bases). The V gene's germline CDR1 is SSHAT and CDR2 FNYEAQ (reference sequence). The CDR3 totals 17 residues. V lost 5 bases and J lost 9, with 25 bases in between. The CDR3 region has the DNA TGTGCCAGCAGCCCAGGGCCGGCTCCAACACCTTCTTGGGAGCTGTTTTTT. Translating gives CASSPGPAPTPSWELFF.

This clone was detected only once. The CDR3 bases are TGTGCCAGTAGCCCCGACAGGGGCGGGGGCTACACCTTC. This encodes CASSPDRGGGYTF. J is TRBJ1-2 and V is TRBV19, with 8 bases matching TRBD1. CDR1 and CDR2 (germline): LNHDA, SQIVND (reference sequence). Losses at the gene ends were 6 bases for V and 8 bases for J; bases not matched to a gene: 8. CDR3 size: 13 residues.

V gene TRBV6-5 combines with J gene TRBJ1-1, with a possible D match to TRBD1 (6 bases). The CDR3 contains 15 residues. Trimming took 2 bases from V and 5 from J, leaving 15 bases between them. Germline loops: CDR1 MNHEY, CDR2 SVGAGI. CDR3: CASSYDRPRMTEAFF. DNA for the CDR3: TGTGCCAGCAGTTACGACAGGCCCCGTATGACTGAAGCTTTCTTT.

This clone has a single count. CDR3 protein: CASSLEMDRDTDTQYF. The CDR3, as DNA: TGTGCCAGCAGCTTGGAGATGGACAGGGACACAGATACGCAGTATTTT. The chain combines TRBV5-6 with TRBJ2-3; 8 nucleotides align to TRBD1. CDR3 length equals 16 residues. V was pared by 0 bases and J by 2 bases, with 5 bases of the junction left unmatched. CDR1 and CDR2 from the germline V gene are SGHDT and YYEEEE.

The chain carries TRBV11-3 and TRBJ2-2, with TRBD2 as a possible D gene (5 bases). This CDR3 is built from 13 residues. Germline V gene sequence: CDR1 SGHNT, CDR2 YENEEA. V was clipped by 1 base and J by 6 bases, with 6 bases between them. This CDR3 reads CASSLGGAGELFF. CDR3 coding DNA: TGTGCCAGCAGCTTAGGGGGAGCCGGGGAGCTGTTTTTT.

The V call is TRBV7-9, the J call TRBJ2-1; 7 bases align to TRBD2. The J segment lost 15 bases and the V segment lost 5 bases, leaving 7 bases of the junction unmatched. The CDR3 runs to 11 residues. Germline CDR1 SEHNR, CDR2 FQNEAQ (reference sequence). The CDR3 coding sequence is TGTGCCAGCAGCACCGGACTAGTGTCGTTCTTC. This gives the protein CASSTGLVSFF.

This clone was observed a few times. The rearrangement joins TRBV7-9 to TRBJ2-2, with 8 nucleotides matching TRBD1. CDR3 length: 16 residues. V shed 4 bases and J 5 bases; nucleotides not matched to a gene: 9. Germline V gene lookup returns CDR1 SEHNR and CDR2 FQNEAQ (reference sequence). The CDR3 nucleotides read TGTGCCAGCAGCTCCGACAGGGGAGGTTGGACCGGGGAGCTGTTTTTT. It is translated as CASSSDRGGWTGELFF.

The chain links TRBV11-2 to TRBJ1-1, with unresolved D. V lost 2 bases and J 1 base, leaving 5 bases between the germline ends. The CDR3 has 13 amino acids. Germline assignment: CDR1 SGHAT and CDR2 FQNNGV. The CDR3 loop reads CASSLRGNTEAFF. CDR3 DNA sequence: TGTGCCAGCAGCTTACGGGGGAACACTGAAGCTTTCTTT.

The chain joins TRBV5-4 to TRBJ1-5; TRBD1 is a possible D gene (5 bases). This CDR3 is built from 16 residues. V was shortened by 0 bases and J by 4 bases, with 14 bases between the two germline ends. The germline CDR1 and CDR2 sequences are SGHNT and YYREEE (reference sequence). The CDR3 bases are TGTGCCAGCAGCTTGGGCGGGGCGAGGGGTAATCAGCCCCAGCATTTT. Encoded protein: CASSLGGARGNQPQHF.

The CDR3 nucleotides read TGTGCCTGGGCCCAGCGGGAGGGCCTCGAGCAGTACTTC. Translation: CAWAQREGLEQYF. This chain links TRBV30 with TRBJ2-7; 10 nucleotides match TRBD2. Germline assignment: CDR1 GTSNPN and CDR2 SVGIG (reference sequence). This CDR3 contains 13 residues. V gave up 5 bases and J gave up 6 bases; unmatched junction bases: 7.

The CDR3 region has the DNA TGTGCCAGCAGCTTAGATAGCGAGCAGTACTTC. Residues: CASSLDSEQYF. The chain carries TRBV11-3 and TRBJ2-7; no clear D. The CDR3 contains 11 residues. Germline assignment: CDR1 SGHNT and CDR2 YENEEA. V was trimmed by 0 bases and J by 6 bases, leaving 3 bases between them.

V and J are TRBV2 and TRBJ2-7; a possible D gene is TRBD1 (5 bases). The germline gives CDR1 SNHLY, CDR2 FYNNEI. V dropped 6 bases and J dropped 2 bases, with 8 bases sitting between them. The CDR3 runs to 12 residues. CDR3 in amino acids: CASRKTAYEQYF. The CDR3 coding sequence is TGTGCCAGCAGAAAGACAGCCTACGAGCAGTACTTC.

This clone was seen once. The chain combines TRBV5-4 with TRBJ2-1, with 8 bases lining up with TRBD2. Looked up from germline, CDR1 is SGHNT and CDR2 is YYREEE (reference sequence). Losses at the gene ends were 5 bases for V and 9 bases for J; bases not matched to a gene: 13. CDR3 length: 15 amino acids. The CDR3 protein is CASRFSRGAMGEQFF. In DNA form, the CDR3 reads TGTGCCAGCAGGTTCTCGCGGGGGGCGATGGGTGAGCAGTTCTTC.

This chain uses TRBV29-1 with TRBJ2-5, with TRBD2 as a possible D gene (6 bases). The J call is in doubt because the DNA end fits TRBJ2-7 better. The germline CDR1 and CDR2 sequences are SQVTM and ANQGSEA. This CDR3 contains 14 residues. Here the CDR3 DNA reads TGCAGCGGTATGGGGGGAGGCGGGACCTACGAGCAGTACTTC. This gives the protein CSGMGGGGTYEQYF.

V usage is TRBV7-2 and J usage is TRBJ2-7; D is perhaps TRBD2 (5 bases). This CDR3 contains 16 residues. Germline V CDR1 and CDR2: SGHTA, FQGNSA. V was pared by 2 bases and J by 0 bases, with 14 bases between. CDR3 amino acids: CASSLMPAVISYEQYF. In nucleotides, the CDR3 is TGTGCCAGCAGCTTAATGCCAGCGGTTATCTCCTACGAGCAGTACTTC.

The V gene is TRBV4-2, the J gene TRBJ1-2; a possible D gene is TRBD1 (5 bases). The CDR3 loop spans 14 amino acids. In germline, CDR1 is LGHNA, CDR2 YNFKEQ. Trimming left V 1 base short and J 8 bases short, with 14 bases between. The chain's CDR3 is CASSQVGGVGGYTF. Written as DNA, the CDR3 is TGTGCCAGCAGCCAAGTTGGAGGGGTTGGAGGCTACACCTTC.

The chain is built from TRBV9 and TRBJ2-3; D call uncertain. V lost 0 bases, J lost 6 bases, and 11 bases lay in between. The length of the CDR3 is 14 residues. Per germline, CDR1 SGDLS and CDR2 YYNGEE. CDR3 in amino acids: CASSVVGALDTQYF. The CDR3 DNA reads as TGTGCCAGCAGCGTAGTCGGTGCGTTGGATACGCAGTATTTT.

The DNA for the CDR3 is TGTGCCAGCAGCTTGGCGGGGGGTGCTGAAGCTTTCTTT. Residues: CASSLAGGAEAFF. The chain joins TRBV5-4 to TRBJ1-1; TRBD1 is a possible D gene (5 bases). With 0 bases removed from V and 6 bases from J, the gap between germline ends came to 9 bases. Per the germline V gene, CDR1 is SGHNT and CDR2 is YYREEE (reference sequence). CDR3 length: 13 residues.

The rearrangement uses TRBV4-1 and TRBJ2-1, with a possible D match to TRBD2 (5 bases). CDR1 and CDR2 (germline): MGHRA, YSYEKL. There are 16 residues in the CDR3. The V end was cut by 1 base, the J end by 7 bases, with 17 bases between. CDR3 DNA sequence: TGCGCCAGCAGCCAAGCCTCGTCGGGAATCGAAAATGAGCAGTTCTTC. Encoded protein: CASSQASSGIENEQFF.